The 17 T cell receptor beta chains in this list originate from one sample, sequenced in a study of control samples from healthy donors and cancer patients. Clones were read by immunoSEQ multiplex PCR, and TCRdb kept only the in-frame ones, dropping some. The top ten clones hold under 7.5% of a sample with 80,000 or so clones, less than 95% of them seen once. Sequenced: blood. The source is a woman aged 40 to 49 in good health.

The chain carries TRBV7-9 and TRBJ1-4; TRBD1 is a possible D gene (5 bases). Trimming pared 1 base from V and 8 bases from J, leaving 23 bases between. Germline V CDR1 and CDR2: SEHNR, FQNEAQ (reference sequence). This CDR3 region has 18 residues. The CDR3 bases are TGTGCCAGCAGCTTAGGGATGGCTGGGGCAGGCCCCGGGGAAAAACTGTTTTTT. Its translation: CASSLGMAGAGPGEKLFF.

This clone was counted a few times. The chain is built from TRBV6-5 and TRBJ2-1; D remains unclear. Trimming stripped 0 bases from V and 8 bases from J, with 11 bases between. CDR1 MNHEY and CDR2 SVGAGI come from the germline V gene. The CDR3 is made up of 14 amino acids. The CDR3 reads CASSYSLQSYEQFF. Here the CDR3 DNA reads TGTGCCAGCAGTTACTCGCTTCAAAGCTATGAGCAGTTCTTC.

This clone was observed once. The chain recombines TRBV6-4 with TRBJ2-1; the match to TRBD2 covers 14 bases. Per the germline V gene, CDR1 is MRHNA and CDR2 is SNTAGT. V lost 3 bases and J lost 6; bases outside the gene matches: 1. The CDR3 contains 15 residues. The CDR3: CASSETSGRGNEQFF. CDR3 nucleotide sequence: TGTGCCAGCAGTGAGACTAGCGGGAGGGGCAATGAGCAGTTCTTC.

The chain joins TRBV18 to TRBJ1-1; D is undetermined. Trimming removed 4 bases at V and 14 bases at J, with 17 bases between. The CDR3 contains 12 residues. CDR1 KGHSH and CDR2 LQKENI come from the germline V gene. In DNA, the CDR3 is TGTGCCAGCTCACTGATGACGCATGGCACGTTCTTT. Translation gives CASSLMTHGTFF.

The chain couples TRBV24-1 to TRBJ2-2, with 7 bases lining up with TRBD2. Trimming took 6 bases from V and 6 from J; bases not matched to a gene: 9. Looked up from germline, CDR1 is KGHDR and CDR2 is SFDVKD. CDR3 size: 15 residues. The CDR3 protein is CATSHGSGAPGELFF. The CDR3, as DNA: TGTGCCACCAGTCATGGGAGCGGGGCACCCGGGGAGCTGTTTTTT.

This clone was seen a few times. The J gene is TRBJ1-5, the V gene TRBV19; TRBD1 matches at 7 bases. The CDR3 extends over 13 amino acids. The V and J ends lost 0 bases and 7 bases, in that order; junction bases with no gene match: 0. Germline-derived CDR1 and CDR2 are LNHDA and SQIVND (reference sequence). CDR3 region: CASSIEGGQPQHF. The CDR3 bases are TGTGCCAGTAGTATAGAAGGGGGCCAGCCCCAGCATTTT. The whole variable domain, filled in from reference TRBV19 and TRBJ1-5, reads DGGITQSPKYLFRKEGQNVTLSCEQNLNHDAMYWYRQDPGQGLRLIYYSQIVNDFQKGDIAEGYSVSREKKESFPLTVTSAQKNPTAFYLCASSIEGGQPQHFGDGTRLSIL.

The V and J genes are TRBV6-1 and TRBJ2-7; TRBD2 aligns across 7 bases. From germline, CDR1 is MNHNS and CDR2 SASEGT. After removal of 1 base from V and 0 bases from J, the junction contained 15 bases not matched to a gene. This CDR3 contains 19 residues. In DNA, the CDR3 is TGTGCCAGCAGTGAAGGCTGGGGACTACAACACATAAGCTCCTACGAGCAGTACTTC. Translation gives CASSEGWGLQHISSYEQYF.

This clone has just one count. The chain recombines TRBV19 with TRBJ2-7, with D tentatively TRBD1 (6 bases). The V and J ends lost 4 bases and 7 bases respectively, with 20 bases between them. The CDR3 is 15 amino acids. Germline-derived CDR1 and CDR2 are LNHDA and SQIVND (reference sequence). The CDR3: CASSNTGTRIGEQYF. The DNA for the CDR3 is TGTGCCAGTAGTAATACCGGGACAAGGATTGGAGAGCAGTACTTC.

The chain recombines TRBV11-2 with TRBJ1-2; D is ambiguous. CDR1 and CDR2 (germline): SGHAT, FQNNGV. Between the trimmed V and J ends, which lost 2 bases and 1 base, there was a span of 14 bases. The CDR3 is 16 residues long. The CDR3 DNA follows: TGTGCCAGCAGCTTAAGTAGGCCCAGTGTTAACTATGGCTACACCTTC. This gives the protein CASSLSRPSVNYGYTF.

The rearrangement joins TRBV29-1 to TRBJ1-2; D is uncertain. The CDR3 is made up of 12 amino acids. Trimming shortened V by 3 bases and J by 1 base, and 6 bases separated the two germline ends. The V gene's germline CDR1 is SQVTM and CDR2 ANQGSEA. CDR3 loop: CSVEKGNYGYTF. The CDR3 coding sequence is TGCAGCGTTGAGAAGGGTAACTATGGCTACACCTTC.

The DNA for the CDR3 is TGCGCCAGCAGCCAAGATTCAGGACTAGGATCCGGGGAGCTGTTTTTT. Amino acids: CASSQDSGLGSGELFF. The chain carries TRBV4-1 and TRBJ2-2, with 7 nucleotides matching TRBD2. The V and J ends lost 0 bases and 6 bases, in that order; junction bases with no gene match: 7. This CDR3 comprises 16 residues. Germline V gene sequence: CDR1 MGHRA, CDR2 YSYEKL.

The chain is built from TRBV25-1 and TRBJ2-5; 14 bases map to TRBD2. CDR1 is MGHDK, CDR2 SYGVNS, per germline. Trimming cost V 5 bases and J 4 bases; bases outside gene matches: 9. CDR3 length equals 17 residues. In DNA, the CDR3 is TGTGCCAGCAGTAAAAGACTAGCGGGGGGGCTCTCAGAGACCCAGTACTTC. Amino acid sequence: CASSKRLAGGLSETQYF.

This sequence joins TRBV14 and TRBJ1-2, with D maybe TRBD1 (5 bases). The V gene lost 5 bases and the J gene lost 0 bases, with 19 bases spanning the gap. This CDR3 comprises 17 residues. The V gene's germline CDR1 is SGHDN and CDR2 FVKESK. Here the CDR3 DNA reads TGTGCCAGCAGCAATGAGGGGTTTTCGGGGACTAACTATGGCTACACCTTC. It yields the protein CASSNEGFSGTNYGYTF.

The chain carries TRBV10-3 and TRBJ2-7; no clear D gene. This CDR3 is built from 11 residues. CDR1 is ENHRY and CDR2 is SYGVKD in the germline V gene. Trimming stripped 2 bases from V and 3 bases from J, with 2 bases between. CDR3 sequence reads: CAISEGYEQYF. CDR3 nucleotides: TGTGCCATCAGTGAGGGCTACGAGCAGTACTTC.

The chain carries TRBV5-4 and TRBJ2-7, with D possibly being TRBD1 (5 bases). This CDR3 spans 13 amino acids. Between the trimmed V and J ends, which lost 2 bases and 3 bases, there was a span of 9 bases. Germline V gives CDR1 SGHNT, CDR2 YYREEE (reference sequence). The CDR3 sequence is CASSFDRIYEQYF. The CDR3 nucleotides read TGTGCCAGCAGCTTCGACAGAATCTACGAGCAGTACTTC.

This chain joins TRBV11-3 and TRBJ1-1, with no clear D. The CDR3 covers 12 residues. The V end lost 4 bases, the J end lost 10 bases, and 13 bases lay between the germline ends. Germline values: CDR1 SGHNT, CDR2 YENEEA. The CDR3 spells CASSSTQSGAFF. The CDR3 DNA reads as TGTGCCAGCAGCTCCACACAATCCGGAGCTTTCTTT.

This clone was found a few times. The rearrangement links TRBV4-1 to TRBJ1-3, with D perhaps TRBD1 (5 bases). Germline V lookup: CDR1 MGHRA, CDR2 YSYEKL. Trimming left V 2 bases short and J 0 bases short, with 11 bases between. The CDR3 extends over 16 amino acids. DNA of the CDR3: TGCGCCAGCAGCCAAAGGGGTTGGTACTCTGGAAACACCATATATTTT. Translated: CASSQRGWYSGNTIYF.